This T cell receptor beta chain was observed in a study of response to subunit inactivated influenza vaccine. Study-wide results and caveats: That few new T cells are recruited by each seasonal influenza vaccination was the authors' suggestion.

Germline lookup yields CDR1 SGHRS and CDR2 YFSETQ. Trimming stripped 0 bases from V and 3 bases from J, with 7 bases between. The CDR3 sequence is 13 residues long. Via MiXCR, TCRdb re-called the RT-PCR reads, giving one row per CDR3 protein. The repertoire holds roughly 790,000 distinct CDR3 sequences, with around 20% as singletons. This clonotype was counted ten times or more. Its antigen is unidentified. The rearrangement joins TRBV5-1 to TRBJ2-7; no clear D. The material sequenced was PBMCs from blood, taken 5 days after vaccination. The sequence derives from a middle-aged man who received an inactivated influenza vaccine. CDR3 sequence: CASSLDLGYEQYF. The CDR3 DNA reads TGCGCCAGCAGCTTGGATCTAGGCTACGAGCAGTACTTC.